This T cell receptor (beta chain) was observed in a study of CD8 T cells in Susac syndrome. Germline V gene lookup returns CDR1 MNHNY and CDR2 SVGAGI (reference sequence). The CDR3 spans 10 residues. Trimming took 2 bases from V and 12 from J, leaving 5 bases between them. Reverse transcription of roughly 0.5 to 1 ug RNA used random hexamers. A multiplex approach, immunoSEQ multiplex PCR, amplified TCR beta CDR3 across 54 Vbeta and 13 Jbeta. TCRdb reprocessed the immunoSEQ multiplex PCR reads via MiXCR and lists one record per CDR3 protein. This repertoire shows tens of thousands of distinct CDR3 sequences, about 95% found once; its top ten account for around 0.4%. Regarding the study as a whole: As the study acknowledged, the number of individuals in its TCR sequencing and HLA analysis was relatively small.

For this clonotype: Antigen specificity is unknown.

Multiple sclerosis controls were treatment-naive patients with stable or active relapsing-remitting disease. Sequencing used CD8+ T cells from PBMCs. This chain joins TRBV6-6 and TRBJ1-5; the D is unclear. This clonotype was obtained from a human donor with multiple sclerosis. The DNA for the CDR3 is TGTGCCAGCAGTTACGGGGACCAGCATTTT. Protein: CASSYGDQHF.